Listed here are 2 T cell receptor beta chains from one sample, sequenced in a study of blood T cell repertoires in COVID-19. Data came from immunoSEQ multiplex PCR; TCRdb stores just in-frame clones and leaves some out. The sample shows roughly 120,000 clones, 70% to 85% of them seen only once. Sequencing was carried out using peripheral blood. Receptors originate from a man between 65 and 80 years old with active or convalescent COVID-19.

The J gene is TRBJ2-7, the V gene TRBV10-2, with 7 nucleotides matching TRBD1. Germline V gene sequence: CDR1 WSHSY, CDR2 SAAADI. There are 12 residues in the CDR3. Trimming removed 5 bases from V and 5 bases from J; junction bases left unmatched: 3. CDR3 sequence (DNA): TGCGCCAGCAGTATACAGGGGCACGAGCAGTACTTC. This translates into CASSIQGHEQYF.

The rearrangement links TRBV11-2 to TRBJ2-7; TRBD2 matches at 8 bases. CDR3 length equals 15 residues. J gave up 0 bases and V 4 bases, and 5 bases lay outside the gene matches. Germline-derived CDR1 and CDR2 are SGHAT and FQNNGV. CDR3 amino acids: CASSSLAGSSYEQYF. The DNA of the CDR3 is TGTGCCAGCAGCTCCTTAGCGGGGAGCTCCTACGAGCAGTACTTC.